This TCR beta chain derives from a study of response to subunit inactivated influenza vaccine. After removal of 3 bases from V and 3 bases from J, the junction contained 14 bases not matched to a gene. The CDR3 covers 18 residues. Germline CDR1 reads MDHEN; CDR2 reads SYDVKM. TCRdb processed the RT-PCR reads anew with MiXCR; each CDR3 protein has one entry. The sample includes about 170,000 distinct CDR3 sequences, approximately 12% of them seen just once. In addition, the sample was reused for a study of T cells expressing NK-cell markers. Per that paper: What made the TCR beta cDNA was 5'RACE template switching with UMIs. HCMV serostatus: most of the eight sequenced donors positive, one negative.

The sequences come from CD8+ T cells sorted from PBMCs, collected 11 to 12 days after vaccination. The clonotype originates from a man between 45 and 60 years old who received an inactivated influenza vaccine. The chain is built from TRBV28 and TRBJ2-5; 9 bases line up with TRBD1. The CDR3 spells CASSFPLLLTGGEETQYF. The CDR3 DNA reads TGTGCCAGCAGTTTCCCCCTTCTGCTGACAGGGGGTGAAGAGACCCAGTACTTC.